The T cell receptor beta chain under discussion was sequenced for a study of T cell responses to AZD1222 COVID-19 vaccine. Study results and caveats: The donor group comprised mostly white British people and more females; the analysis possibly underestimated clonal diversity.

Clones were read by immunoSEQ multiplex PCR, and TCRdb kept only the in-frame ones, dropping some. The sample contains 110,000 to 150,000 clones, around 90% of which appear only once. In the case of this clone: Its matching antigen is unknown.

The CDR3 covers 16 residues. Trimming shortened V by 2 bases and J by 8 bases, and 21 bases separated the two germline ends. In germline, CDR1 is SNHLY, CDR2 FYNNEI. This material consisted of peripheral blood, taken on day 0 of AZD1222 vaccination. The chain employs TRBV2 and TRBJ1-2; possibly TRBD1 for D (5 bases). The clonotype was recovered from an adult in good health. CDR3 protein: CASSEPLSGRADGYTF. The CDR3 DNA sequence: TGTGCCAGCAGTGAACCCCTATCGGGGCGCGCCGACGGCTACACCTTC.